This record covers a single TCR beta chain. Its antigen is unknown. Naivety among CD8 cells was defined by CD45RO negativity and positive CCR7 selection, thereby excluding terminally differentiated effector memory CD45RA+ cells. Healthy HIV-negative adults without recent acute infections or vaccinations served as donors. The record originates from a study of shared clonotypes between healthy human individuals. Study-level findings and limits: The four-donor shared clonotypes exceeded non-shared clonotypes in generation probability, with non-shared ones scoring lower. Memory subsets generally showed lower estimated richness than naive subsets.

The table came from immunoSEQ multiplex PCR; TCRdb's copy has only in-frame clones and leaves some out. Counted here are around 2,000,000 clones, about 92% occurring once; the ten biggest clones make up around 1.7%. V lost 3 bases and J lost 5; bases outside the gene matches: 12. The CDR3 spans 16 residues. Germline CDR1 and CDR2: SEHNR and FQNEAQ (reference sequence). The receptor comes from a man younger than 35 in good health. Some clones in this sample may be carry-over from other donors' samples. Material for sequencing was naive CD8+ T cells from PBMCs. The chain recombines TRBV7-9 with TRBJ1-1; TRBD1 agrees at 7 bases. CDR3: CASSLGQGDWRTEAFF. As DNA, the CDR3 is TGTGCCAGCAGCTTGGGCCAGGGGGACTGGAGGACTGAAGCTTTCTTT.